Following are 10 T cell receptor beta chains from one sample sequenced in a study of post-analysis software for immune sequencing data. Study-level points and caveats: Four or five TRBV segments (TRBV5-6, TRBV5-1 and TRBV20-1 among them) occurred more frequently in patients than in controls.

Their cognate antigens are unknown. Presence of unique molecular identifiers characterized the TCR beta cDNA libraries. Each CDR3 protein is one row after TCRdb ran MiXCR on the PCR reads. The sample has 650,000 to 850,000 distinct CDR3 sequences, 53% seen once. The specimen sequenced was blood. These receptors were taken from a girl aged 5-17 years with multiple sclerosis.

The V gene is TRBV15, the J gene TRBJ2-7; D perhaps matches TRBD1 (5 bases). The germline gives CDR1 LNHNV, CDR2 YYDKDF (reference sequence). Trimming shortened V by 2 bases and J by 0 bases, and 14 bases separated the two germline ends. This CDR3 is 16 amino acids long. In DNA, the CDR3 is TGTGCCACCAGCAGATTACAGGCTGGAAGCTCCTACGAGCAGTACTTC. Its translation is CATSRLQAGSSYEQYF. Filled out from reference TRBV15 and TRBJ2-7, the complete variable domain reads DAMVIQNPRYQVTQFGKPVTLSCSQTLNHNVMYWYQQKSSQAPKLLFHYYDKDFNNEADTPDNFQSRRPNTSFCFLDIRSPGLGDTAMYLCATSRLQAGSSYEQYFGPGTRLTVT.

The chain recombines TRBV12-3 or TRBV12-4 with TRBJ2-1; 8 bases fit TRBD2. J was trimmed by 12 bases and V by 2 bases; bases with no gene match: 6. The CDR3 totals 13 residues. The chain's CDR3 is CASSLPSGGVQFF. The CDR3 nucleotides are TGTGCCAGCAGTTTACCGTCGGGAGGGGTGCAGTTCTTC.

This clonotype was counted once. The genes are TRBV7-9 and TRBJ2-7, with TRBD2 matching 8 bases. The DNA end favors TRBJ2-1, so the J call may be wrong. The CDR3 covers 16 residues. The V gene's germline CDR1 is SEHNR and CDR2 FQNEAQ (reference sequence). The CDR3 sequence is CASSLRLARIRDEQFF. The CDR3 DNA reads TGTGCCAGCAGCCTACGACTAGCGCGAATACGGGATGAGCAGTTCTTC.

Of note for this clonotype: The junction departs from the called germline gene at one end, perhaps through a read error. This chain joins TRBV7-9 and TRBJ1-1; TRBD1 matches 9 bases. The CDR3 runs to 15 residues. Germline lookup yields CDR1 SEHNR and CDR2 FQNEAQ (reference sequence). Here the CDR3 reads CASSLDGTGNAEVFF. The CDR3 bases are TGTGCCAGCAGCTTAGATGGGACAGGGAACGCTGAAGTTTTCTTT.

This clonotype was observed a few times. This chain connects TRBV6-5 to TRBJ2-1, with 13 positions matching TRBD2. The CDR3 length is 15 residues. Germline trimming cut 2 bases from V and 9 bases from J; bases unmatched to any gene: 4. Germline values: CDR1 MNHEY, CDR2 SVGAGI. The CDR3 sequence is CASSYRTSGRGEQFF. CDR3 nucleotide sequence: TGTGCCAGCAGTTACCGGACTAGCGGGAGAGGTGAGCAGTTCTTC.

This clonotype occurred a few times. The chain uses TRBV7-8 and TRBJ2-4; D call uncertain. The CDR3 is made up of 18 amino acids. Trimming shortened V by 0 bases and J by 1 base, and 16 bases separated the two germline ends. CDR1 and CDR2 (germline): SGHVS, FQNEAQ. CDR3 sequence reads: CASSLAYKSQTAKNIQYF. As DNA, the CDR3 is TGTGCCAGCAGCTTAGCTTACAAGTCCCAGACGGCCAAAAACATTCAGTACTTC.

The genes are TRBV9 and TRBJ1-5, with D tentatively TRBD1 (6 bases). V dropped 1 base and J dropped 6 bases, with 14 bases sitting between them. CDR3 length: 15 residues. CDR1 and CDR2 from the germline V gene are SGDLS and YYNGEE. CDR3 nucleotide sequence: TGTGCCAGCAGCGTATGGGGGGCCCCGGGTCAGCCCCAGCATTTT. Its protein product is CASSVWGAPGQPQHF. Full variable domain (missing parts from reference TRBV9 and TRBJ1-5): DSGVTQTPKHLITATGQRVTLRCSPRSGDLSVYWYQQSLDQGLQFLIQYYNGEERAKGNILERFSAQQFPDLHSELNLSSLELGDSALYFCASSVWGAPGQPQHFGDGTRLSIL.

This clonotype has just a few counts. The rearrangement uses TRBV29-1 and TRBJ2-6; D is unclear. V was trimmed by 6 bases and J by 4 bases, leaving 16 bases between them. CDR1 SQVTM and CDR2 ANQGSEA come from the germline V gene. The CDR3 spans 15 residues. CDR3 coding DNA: TGCAGCGTCGGCGTACATAGGTCCGGGGCCAACGTCCTGACTTTC. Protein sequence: CSVGVHRSGANVLTF. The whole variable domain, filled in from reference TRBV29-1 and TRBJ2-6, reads SAVISQKPSRDICQRGTSLTIQCQVDSQVTMMFWYRQQPGQSLTLIATANQGSEATYESGFVIDKFPISRPNLTFSTLTVSNMSPEDSSIYLCSVGVHRSGANVLTFGAGSRLTVL.

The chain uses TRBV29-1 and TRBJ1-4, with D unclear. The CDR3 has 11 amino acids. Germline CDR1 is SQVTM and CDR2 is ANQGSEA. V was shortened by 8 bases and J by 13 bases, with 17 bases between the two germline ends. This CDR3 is CSTRTAVGLFF. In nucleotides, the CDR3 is TGCAGCACAAGGACGGCCGTGGGACTGTTTTTT.

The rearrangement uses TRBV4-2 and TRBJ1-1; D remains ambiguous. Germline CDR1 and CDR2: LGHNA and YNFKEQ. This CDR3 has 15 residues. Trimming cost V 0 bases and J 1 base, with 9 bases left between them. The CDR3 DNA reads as TGTGCCAGCAGCCAAGATTATGAGGGGAACACTGAAGCTTTCTTT. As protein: CASSQDYEGNTEAFF.